There are a few counts of the clone carrying this T cell receptor (beta chain). This entry belongs to a study of identical twins. V lost 4 bases and J 7 bases, leaving 13 bases between the germline ends. Germline loops: CDR1 SGHTS, CDR2 YDEGEE. This CDR3 is 13 amino acids long. A universal primer site was incorporated via template switching, and the cDNA contained unique molecular identifiers. One entry per CDR3 protein results from TCRdb running MiXCR on the 5' RACE reads. The table records about 520,000 distinct CDR3 sequences, roughly 21% of them present only once. The same sample was also used in a study of T cells expressing NK-cell markers. That publication notes: Also leading the CD3+CD56-NKG2C+ fraction in a handful of donors were these clonotypes.

The rearrangement joins TRBV5-8 to TRBJ2-3; tentatively, D is TRBD1 (6 bases). Sample: CD4+ T cells sorted from blood. This TCR came from a woman aged 18-35 years in good health. The CDR3 protein is CASSTGQFNTQYF. Here the CDR3 DNA reads TGTGCCAGCAGCACAGGACAGTTTAATACGCAGTATTTT.